The 10 T cell receptor beta chains presented below share a single source sample, sequenced in a study of blood T cell repertoires in COVID-19. Libraries were prepared by immunoSEQ multiplex PCR; TCRdb keeps only in-frame clonotypes and omits some of them. The data contain about 100,000 clones, about 88% of them singletons. Source material: peripheral blood. The source of these receptors is a man in his sixties with acute or convalescent COVID-19.

The chain is built from TRBV10-2 and TRBJ1-6; 8 bases match TRBD1. This CDR3 is built from 19 residues. Germline V gives CDR1 WSHSY, CDR2 SAAADI. V trimming: 0 bases; J trimming: 0 bases; junction bases outside the gene matches: 7. The CDR3 nucleotides read TGCGCCAGCAGTGAGTCGACGGGGCAGGGGGCCTCCTATAATTCACCCCTCCACTTT. Its protein product is CASSESTGQGASYNSPLHF.

The chain employs TRBV19 and TRBJ1-4; 7 bases fit TRBD1. The CDR3 contains 19 residues. V trimming: 4 bases; J trimming: 6 bases; junction bases outside the gene matches: 20. Germline V lookup: CDR1 LNHDA, CDR2 SQIVND (reference sequence). CDR3 region: CASSTDRDLVESLDEKLFF. The CDR3 DNA reads as TGTGCCAGTAGTACTGACAGGGATCTTGTCGAGTCGCTAGATGAAAAACTGTTTTTT. Together with reference TRBV19 and TRBJ1-4, the CDR3 gives the full variable domain: DGGITQSPKYLFRKEGQNVTLSCEQNLNHDAMYWYRQDPGQGLRLIYYSQIVNDFQKGDIAEGYSVSREKKESFPLTVTSAQKNPTAFYLCASSTDRDLVESLDEKLFFGSGTQLSVL.

The CDR3 here is CASSVAGEGNQPQHF. CDR3 nucleotide sequence: TGTGCCAGCAGCGTAGCAGGGGAAGGGAATCAGCCCCAGCATTTT. The chain has TRBV9 and TRBJ1-5; D is possibly TRBD1 (6 bases). V lost 0 bases and J 4 bases, leaving 11 bases between the germline ends. CDR1 SGDLS and CDR2 YYNGEE come from the germline V gene. CDR3 length: 15 residues.

J is TRBJ2-5 and V is TRBV19, with TRBD1 matching over 7 bases. The CDR3 contains 15 residues. J was trimmed by 4 bases and V by 9 bases; bases with no gene match: 14. CDR1 is LNHDA and CDR2 is SQIVND in the germline V gene (reference sequence). CDR3 sequence reads: CASATGASSGETQYF. Written as DNA, the CDR3 is TGTGCCAGCGCAACAGGGGCCTCCTCAGGAGAGACCCAGTACTTC.

This clone was seen just once. The rearrangement links TRBV7-2 to TRBJ2-3; 13 bases match TRBD2. V trimming: 3 bases; J trimming: 2 bases; junction bases outside the gene matches: 2. Germline CDR1 is SGHTA and CDR2 is FQGNSA. The CDR3 spans 16 residues. The DNA for the CDR3 is TGTGCCAGCAGCTTGGGGACTAGCGGGGCCACAGATACGCAGTATTTT. It specifies CASSLGTSGATDTQYF. Filled out from reference TRBV7-2 and TRBJ2-3, the complete variable domain reads GAGVSQSPSNKVTEKGKDVELRCDPISGHTALYWYRQSLGQGLEFLIYFQGNSAPDKSGLPSDRFSAERTGGSVSTLTIQRTQQEDSAVYLCASSLGTSGATDTQYFGPGTRLTVL.

The chain recombines TRBV6-2 or TRBV6-3 with TRBJ1-3; the D is unclear. V lost 3 bases, J lost 8 bases, and 11 bases lay in between. CDR3 length: 13 amino acids. Germline V lookup: CDR1 MNHEY, CDR2 SVGEGT. Written as DNA, the CDR3 is TGTGCCAGCAGTTATCTCGGCGCGGACACCATATATTTT. As protein: CASSYLGADTIYF.

This sequence joins TRBV5-1 and TRBJ1-2; 10 bases line up with TRBD1. The CDR3 loop spans 16 amino acids. Germline lookup yields CDR1 SGHRS and CDR2 YFSETQ. Trimming at V came to 0 bases and at J to 3 bases, leaving 5 bases not matched to a gene. As DNA, the CDR3 is TGCGCCAGCAGCTTGGTCGTGACAGGGGGCGACTATGGCTACACCTTC. It specifies CASSLVVTGGDYGYTF.

This clone was observed once. The J gene is TRBJ2-3, the V gene TRBV3-1 (or the pseudogene TRBV3-2); D perhaps matches TRBD2 (6 bases). CDR1 LGHDT and CDR2 YNNKEL come from the germline V gene (reference sequence). The CDR3 extends over 16 amino acids. Trimming took 1 base from V and 4 from J, leaving 15 bases between them. CDR3 in DNA: TGTGCCAGCAGCCAAGTTGGGGGGAGGAAAGCAGATACGCAGTATTTT. Residues: CASSQVGGRKADTQYF.

The genes are TRBV28 and TRBJ1-2, with 10 bases fitting TRBD1. The length of the CDR3 is 17 residues. In germline, CDR1 is MDHEN, CDR2 SYDVKM. Trimming removed 5 bases from V and 0 bases from J; junction bases left unmatched: 9. The CDR3 bases are TGTGCCAGCAGTCCAGACAGGGGGCTGTACCCTAACTATGGCTACACCTTC. This sequence encodes CASSPDRGLYPNYGYTF.

The chain is built from TRBV20-1 and TRBJ1-5; 7 nucleotides line up with TRBD1. Germline V gives CDR1 DFQATT, CDR2 SNEGSKA (reference sequence). The junction had 6 bases not matched to a gene; V was cut back by 3 bases and J by 7 bases. This CDR3 has 13 residues. CDR3 sequence: CSASQGGGQPQHF. The DNA of the CDR3 is TGCAGTGCTAGTCAGGGGGGAGGACAGCCCCAGCATTTT.